A selection of T cell receptor beta chains follows, all from one sample in a study of cytomegalovirus exposure and HLA in healthy donors. TCRdb keeps only in-frame clones here, not all; method: immunoSEQ multiplex PCR. The table records some 69,000 clones, approximately 79% of them present only once. Material for sequencing was PBMCs. Receptors originate from a woman aged 25 to 39 in good health and CMV-seronegative. CDR3s leave out the opening cysteine and the closing phenylalanine or tryptophan.

cdr3_aa | v_call
ASSPLTGANQPQH | TRBV27
ASSQDRQGSQPQH | TRBV4-3
ASSSTRSGANVLT | TRBV7-2
ASSGGDFTDTQY | TRBV10-1
ASSLKTGATSLEQY | TRBV7-2
ASSQDLASGSYNEQF | TRBV4-2
ASTPRTGLNEKLF | TRBV9
ASSEGSETQY | TRBV5-6
ASSYSSGAGANVLT | TRBV6-5
ASSLTSGGPIGYEQY | TRBV5-6